Each of the 30 T cell receptor beta chains below was sequenced from the same sample in a study of T cell repertoires in cytomegalovirus infection (dated by TCRdb to between 2019 and 2020). The instrument given in TCRdb is Illumina HiSeq 1500. Starting from the raw public reads, TCRdb applied fastp trimming at Q25, assembled clones with MiXCR and retained in-frame beta chains. Each CDR3 protein gets just one entry, which takes the most common genes and DNA from the rows behind it. This sample is represented by approximately 470,000 distinct CDR3 sequences; approximately 40% of them were singletons. About 41% of the sample is held by the ten biggest clonotypes. The sample's treatment or condition label, in plain terms: in vitro stimulation with specific CMV peptide epitopes to enrich CMV-specific T cells. No cognate antigen is known for these TCRs. The source material was cultured PBMCs, sampled from culture after CMV antigen stimulation. Receptors originate from a human donor in good health (CMV status not recorded). Some clones in this sample may be carry-over from other donors' samples.

The chain recombines TRBV12-3 or TRBV12-4 with TRBJ1-1; D may be TRBD1 (6 bases). V shed 4 bases and J shed 1 base, with 10 bases lying between them. The CDR3 contains 14 residues. CDR3 nucleotide sequence: TGTGCCAGCAGTTGGACACAGGGGAACACTGAAGCTTTCTTT. Residues: CASSWTQGNTEAFF.

The rearrangement uses TRBV6-6 and TRBJ2-1; D might be TRBD1 or TRBD2, each matching 5 bases. The CDR3 has 13 amino acids. Trimming removed 6 bases at V and 12 bases at J, with 18 bases between. Germline V gives CDR1 MNHNY, CDR2 SVGAGI (reference sequence). CDR3 in amino acids: CASRPIRDPGQFF. In nucleotides, the CDR3 is TGTGCCAGCAGACCTATCCGGGACCCCGGGCAGTTCTTC.

This sequence joins TRBV7-2 and TRBJ2-1; 7 bases fit TRBD2. Germline V gene sequence: CDR1 SGHTA, CDR2 FQGNSA. This CDR3 comprises 15 residues. The V and J ends lost 5 bases and 0 bases, in that order; junction bases with no gene match: 4. CDR3: CASSPGGISYNEQFF. The CDR3 nucleotides read TGTGCCAGCAGCCCCGGGGGGATCTCCTACAATGAGCAGTTCTTC.

This clonotype has a single count. The chain uses TRBV11-1 and TRBJ2-1; possible D gene TRBD1, 6 bases. V was clipped by 0 bases and J by 3 bases, with 12 bases between them. CDR3 size: 16 residues. The germline V gene encodes CDR1 SGHAT and CDR2 FQDESV (reference sequence). CDR3 DNA sequence: TGTGCCAGCAGCTTAGCGGGGGCTCCCTTCTACAATGAGCAGTTCTTC. Translating gives CASSLAGAPFYNEQFF.

The rearrangement joins TRBV5-4 to TRBJ2-5; D uncertain. V shed 0 bases and J shed 4 bases, with 13 bases lying between them. This CDR3 has 15 amino acids. Germline V CDR1 and CDR2: SGHNT, YYREEE (reference sequence). CDR3 sequence reads: CASSLGHMGLETQYF. The CDR3 DNA is TGTGCCAGCAGCTTGGGTCATATGGGGTTAGAGACCCAGTACTTC. The whole variable domain, remainder taken from reference TRBV5-4 and TRBJ2-5, is ETGVTQSPTHLIKTRGQQVTLRCSSQSGHNTVSWYQQALGQGPQFIFQYYREEENGRGNFPPRFSGLQFPNYSSELNVNALELDDSALYLCASSLGHMGLETQYFGPGTRLLVL.

The chain recombines TRBV7-2 with TRBJ2-1; tentatively, D is TRBD2 (6 bases). CDR1 is SGHTA, CDR2 FQGNSA, per germline. V lost 5 bases, J lost 3 bases, and 26 bases lay in between. The CDR3 is 19 amino acids. CDR3 in amino acids: CASSPRYKAPSVLYNEQFF. The DNA for the CDR3 is TGTGCCAGCAGCCCAAGATATAAGGCACCTAGCGTCCTCTACAATGAGCAGTTCTTC. The full variable domain, completed using reference TRBV7-2 and TRBJ2-1, is GAGVSQSPSNKVTEKGKDVELRCDPISGHTALYWYRQSLGQGLEFLIYFQGNSAPDKSGLPSDRFSAERTGGSVSTLTIQRTQQEDSAVYLCASSPRYKAPSVLYNEQFFGPGTRLTVL.

This clonotype was picked up a small number of times. V usage is TRBV7-8 and J usage is TRBJ2-1; D remains unclear. This CDR3 is built from 13 residues. The V gene lost 5 bases and the J gene lost 6 bases, with 11 bases spanning the gap. From germline, CDR1 is SGHVS and CDR2 FQNEAQ. The DNA of the CDR3 is TGTGCCAGCAGCCCCCTGTTAGTCAATGAGCAGTTCTTC. It encodes CASSPLLVNEQFF.

A few counts support this clonotype. CDR3 sequence (DNA): TGTGCCAGCAGCCGTCTGGAGAGTTATGGCTACACCTTC. This sequence encodes CASSRLESYGYTF. The chain couples TRBV7-2 to TRBJ1-2; D is unresolved. Trimming shortened V by 5 bases and J by 5 bases, and 12 bases separated the two germline ends. Germline V gene data show CDR1 as SGHTA and CDR2 as FQGNSA. The CDR3 spans 13 residues.

This clonotype was recorded at least ten times. The chain uses TRBV7-2 and TRBJ1-5, with D perhaps TRBD1 (6 bases). The CDR3 contains 16 residues. Germline lookup yields CDR1 SGHTA and CDR2 FQGNSA. V was cut by 1 base and J by 6 bases, with 16 bases left in between. For the CDR3, the DNA is TGTGCCAGCAGCTTAGTAGGGGGACTCGGAGGTCAGCCCCAGCATTTT. Protein: CASSLVGGLGGQPQHF.

This clonotype was picked up one time. This chain links TRBV12-3 or TRBV12-4 with TRBJ2-2; D may be TRBD2 (6 bases). The V end was cut by 6 bases, the J end by 7 bases, with 9 bases between. The CDR3 length is 12 residues. The DNA of the CDR3 is TGTGCCAGCAGGCGGGACGGCGGGGAGCTGTTTTTT. Its protein is CASRRDGGELFF.

The CDR3 sequence is CASRDRDPLIPQYF. Written as DNA, the CDR3 is TGTGCCAGCCGGGACCGGGACCCTTTGATTCCGCAGTACTTC. The gene calls are TRBV6-2 or TRBV6-3 and TRBJ2-7; D assignment may be TRBD1 or TRBD2 (5 bases each). This CDR3 is 14 amino acids long. The ends were cut back, 8 bases at V and 9 bases at J, with 23 bases in the middle. Germline V CDR1 and CDR2: MNHEY, SVGEGT.

The gene calls are TRBV18 and TRBJ2-1; 9 nucleotides align to TRBD1. With 3 bases clipped from V and 1 base from J, the junction kept 7 bases outside the gene matches. The germline V gene encodes CDR1 KGHSH and CDR2 LQKENI. The CDR3 runs 17 residues. The CDR3 region is CASSPPGTGLSYNEQFF. The CDR3 DNA is TGTGCCAGCTCACCGCCCGGGACAGGGCTTTCCTACAATGAGCAGTTCTTC.

V is TRBV19 and J is TRBJ2-1, with 7 bases lining up with TRBD2. Looked up from germline, CDR1 is LNHDA and CDR2 is SQIVND (reference sequence). The CDR3 runs to 19 residues. V was clipped by 2 bases and J by 3 bases; unmatched bases: 16. CDR3 residues: CASSITGGRVRRDYNEQFF. CDR3 coding DNA: TGTGCCAGTAGTATAACCGGCGGGAGAGTGAGGCGGGACTACAATGAGCAGTTCTTC.

The chain joins TRBV24-1 to TRBJ2-1; the match to TRBD2 covers 13 bases. This CDR3 region has 19 residues. V shed 2 bases, J shed 3 bases, and the junction held 9 bases outside the gene matches. Per germline, CDR1 KGHDR and CDR2 SFDVKD. The CDR3 is CATSDSPGTSGVNYNEQFF. The CDR3 DNA follows: TGTGCCACCAGTGATTCACCCGGGACTAGCGGGGTGAACTACAATGAGCAGTTCTTC.

This clonotype was observed a handful of times. The chain combines TRBV7-2 with TRBJ2-7; 8 bases match TRBD1. CDR1 is SGHTA, CDR2 FQGNSA, per germline. V was clipped by 2 bases and J by 6 bases; unmatched bases: 9. The CDR3 contains 15 residues. DNA of the CDR3: TGTGCCAGCAGCTTAACAACAGGGGGTAGGGCCGAGCAGTACTTC. It encodes CASSLTTGGRAEQYF.

The chain is built from TRBV20-1 and TRBJ2-3; 12 bases agree with TRBD2. V was clipped by 0 bases and J by 2 bases; unmatched bases: 3. CDR1 is DFQATT and CDR2 is SNEGSKA in the germline V gene (reference sequence). The CDR3 is made up of 16 amino acids. The CDR3 loop is CSARDGTSGYTDTQYF. CDR3 coding DNA: TGCAGTGCTAGAGACGGGACTAGCGGGTACACAGATACGCAGTATTTT.

The chain joins TRBV27 to TRBJ2-7, with TRBD2 matching over 10 bases. V trimming: 7 bases; J trimming: 3 bases; junction bases outside the gene matches: 12. The CDR3 is made up of 16 amino acids. CDR1 is MNHEY, CDR2 SMNVEV, per germline (reference sequence). CDR3 in amino acids: CASTERGGSGYYEQYF. DNA for the CDR3: TGTGCCAGCACCGAGCGGGGGGGTAGCGGCTACTACGAGCAGTACTTC.

The chain has TRBV20-1 and TRBJ2-1; 12 bases line up with TRBD2. The CDR3 loop spans 13 amino acids. CDR1 is DFQATT and CDR2 is SNEGSKA in the germline V gene (reference sequence). V was pared by 1 base and J by 11 bases, with 3 bases of the junction left unmatched. The CDR3 DNA is TGCAGTGCTAGAGGACTAGCGGGAGAGAAGCAGTTCTTC. This encodes CSARGLAGEKQFF.

Only a few counts were recorded for this clonotype. This chain links TRBV7-6 with TRBJ2-6; D unclear. This CDR3 spans 12 amino acids. Germline V gene lookup returns CDR1 SGHVS and CDR2 FNYEAQ. Trimming removed 4 bases from V and 5 bases from J, with 3 bases in between. The CDR3 coding sequence is TGTGCCAGCAGCTCCCGGGCCAACGTCCTGACTTTC. As protein: CASSSRANVLTF. The full variable domain, with the rest looked up from reference TRBV7-6 and TRBJ2-6, is GAGVSQSPRYKVTKRGQDVALRCDPISGHVSLYWYRQALGQGPEFLTYFNYEAQQDKSGLPNDRFSAERPEGSISTLTIQRTEQRDSAMYRCASSSRANVLTFGAGSRLTVL.

The rearrangement joins TRBV7-2 to TRBJ2-1, with 7 bases lining up with TRBD2. This CDR3 is built from 14 residues. With V trimmed by 8 bases and J by 3 bases, 7 bases remained unmatched. Germline V lookup: CDR1 SGHTA, CDR2 FQGNSA. The CDR3 DNA reads TGTGCCAGCCGCCTGGGGGGGGTCTACAATGAGCAGTTCTTC. Residues: CASRLGGVYNEQFF.

The genes are TRBV28 and TRBJ1-1; D gene uncertain. This CDR3 is built from 11 residues. The ends were cut back, 5 bases at V and 11 bases at J, with 12 bases in the middle. Looked up from germline, CDR1 is MDHEN and CDR2 is SYDVKM. The CDR3 DNA is TGTGCCAGCAGTCTGCGGAGGGAGGCTTTCTTT. The encoded protein is CASSLRREAFF.

The rearrangement uses TRBV20-1 and TRBJ1-1, with TRBD1 identical over 7 bases. The CDR3 covers 13 residues. CDR1 DFQATT and CDR2 SNEGSKA come from the germline V gene (reference sequence). The J segment lost 1 base and the V segment lost 5 bases, leaving 4 bases of the junction unmatched. In DNA, the CDR3 is TGCAGTGCTGAACGGACAGGGAACACTGAAGCTTTCTTT. This sequence encodes CSAERTGNTEAFF.

V is TRBV2 and J is TRBJ2-2, with D perhaps being TRBD1 or TRBD2 (5 bases each). The length of the CDR3 is 16 residues. The V gene lost 5 bases and the J gene lost 2 bases, with 15 bases spanning the gap. The germline V gene encodes CDR1 SNHLY and CDR2 FYNNEI. CDR3 DNA sequence: TGTGCCAGCAGTAAGCTCGGGACGGACAACACCGGGGAGCTGTTTTTT. Translation: CASSKLGTDNTGELFF.

The rearrangement uses TRBV11-2 and TRBJ2-7; a possible D gene is TRBD2 (5 bases). CDR1 is SGHAT and CDR2 is FQNNGV in the germline V gene. The V and J ends lost 5 bases and 3 bases respectively, with 23 bases between them. The CDR3 is made up of 17 amino acids. CDR3 protein: CASSPPFWGARYYEQYF. CDR3 nucleotides: TGTGCCAGCAGCCCCCCTTTCTGGGGAGCGCGGTACTACGAGCAGTACTTC. Full variable domain (rest looked up from reference TRBV11-2 and TRBJ2-7): EAGVAQSPRYKIIEKRQSVAFWCNPISGHATLYWYQQILGQGPKLLIQFQNNGVVDDSQLPKDRFSAERLKGVDSTLKIQPAKLEDSAVYLCASSPPFWGARYYEQYFGPGTRLTVT.

This chain connects TRBV19 to TRBJ2-1; tentative D call: TRBD2 (6 bases). Germline V CDR1 and CDR2: LNHDA, SQIVND (reference sequence). The CDR3 is made up of 15 amino acids. Trimming pared 5 bases from V and 9 bases from J, leaving 20 bases between. The CDR3, as DNA: TGTGCCAGTAGTCACGGGACTCCGAGTTTTAGTGAGCAGTTCTTC. It codes for CASSHGTPSFSEQFF.

The table lists this clonotype with a few counts. The chain has TRBV20-1 and TRBJ2-3; D perhaps matches TRBD2 (6 bases). The V gene's germline CDR1 is DFQATT and CDR2 SNEGSKA (reference sequence). This CDR3 is built from 13 residues. Trimming cost V 5 bases and J 4 bases, with 13 bases left between them. In DNA form, the CDR3 reads TGCAGTGCTGTTCTAGCGTTGGCAGATACGCAGTATTTT. It codes for CSAVLALADTQYF.

CDR3 nucleotide sequence: TGTGCCAGTACCCCAGAGGGGGGGGCGGGTCAGCCCCAGCATTTT. Its protein is CASTPEGGAGQPQHF. The V gene is TRBV19, the J gene TRBJ1-5; the D gene is possibly TRBD1 (6 bases). This CDR3 is built from 15 residues. Between the trimmed V and J ends, which lost 7 bases and 6 bases, there was a span of 19 bases. In germline, CDR1 is LNHDA, CDR2 SQIVND (reference sequence).

The chain is built from TRBV4-1 and TRBJ2-3; 14 positions agree with TRBD2. Germline lookup yields CDR1 MGHRA and CDR2 YSYEKL. The trim removed 0 bases at V and 4 bases at J, leaving 12 bases unmatched. This CDR3 is 20 amino acids long. CDR3 bases: TGCGCCAGCAGCCAAGATGGAGGCGGACTAGCGGGGGGAGCACCAGATACGCAGTATTTT. It codes for CASSQDGGGLAGGAPDTQYF.

The chain couples TRBV6-2 or TRBV6-3 to TRBJ1-2; no firm D call. V was cut by 7 bases and J by 2 bases, with 26 bases left in between. Germline CDR1 reads MNHEY; CDR2 reads SVGEGT. CDR3 length: 18 residues. The CDR3 loop reads CASIYRIGDWDQNYGYTF. Written as DNA, the CDR3 is TGTGCCAGCATCTACCGTATCGGGGATTGGGATCAAAACTATGGCTACACCTTC.

The CDR3, as DNA: TGTGCCATCCAGGCTGGGGGGGACACAGATACGCAGTATTTT. Its translation: CAIQAGGDTDTQYF. The chain combines TRBV10-3 with TRBJ2-3, with 7 bases matching TRBD2. The ends lost 8 bases at V and 2 bases at J; junction bases unmatched: 7. Germline V gene sequence: CDR1 ENHRY, CDR2 SYGVKD. This CDR3 is 14 amino acids long.